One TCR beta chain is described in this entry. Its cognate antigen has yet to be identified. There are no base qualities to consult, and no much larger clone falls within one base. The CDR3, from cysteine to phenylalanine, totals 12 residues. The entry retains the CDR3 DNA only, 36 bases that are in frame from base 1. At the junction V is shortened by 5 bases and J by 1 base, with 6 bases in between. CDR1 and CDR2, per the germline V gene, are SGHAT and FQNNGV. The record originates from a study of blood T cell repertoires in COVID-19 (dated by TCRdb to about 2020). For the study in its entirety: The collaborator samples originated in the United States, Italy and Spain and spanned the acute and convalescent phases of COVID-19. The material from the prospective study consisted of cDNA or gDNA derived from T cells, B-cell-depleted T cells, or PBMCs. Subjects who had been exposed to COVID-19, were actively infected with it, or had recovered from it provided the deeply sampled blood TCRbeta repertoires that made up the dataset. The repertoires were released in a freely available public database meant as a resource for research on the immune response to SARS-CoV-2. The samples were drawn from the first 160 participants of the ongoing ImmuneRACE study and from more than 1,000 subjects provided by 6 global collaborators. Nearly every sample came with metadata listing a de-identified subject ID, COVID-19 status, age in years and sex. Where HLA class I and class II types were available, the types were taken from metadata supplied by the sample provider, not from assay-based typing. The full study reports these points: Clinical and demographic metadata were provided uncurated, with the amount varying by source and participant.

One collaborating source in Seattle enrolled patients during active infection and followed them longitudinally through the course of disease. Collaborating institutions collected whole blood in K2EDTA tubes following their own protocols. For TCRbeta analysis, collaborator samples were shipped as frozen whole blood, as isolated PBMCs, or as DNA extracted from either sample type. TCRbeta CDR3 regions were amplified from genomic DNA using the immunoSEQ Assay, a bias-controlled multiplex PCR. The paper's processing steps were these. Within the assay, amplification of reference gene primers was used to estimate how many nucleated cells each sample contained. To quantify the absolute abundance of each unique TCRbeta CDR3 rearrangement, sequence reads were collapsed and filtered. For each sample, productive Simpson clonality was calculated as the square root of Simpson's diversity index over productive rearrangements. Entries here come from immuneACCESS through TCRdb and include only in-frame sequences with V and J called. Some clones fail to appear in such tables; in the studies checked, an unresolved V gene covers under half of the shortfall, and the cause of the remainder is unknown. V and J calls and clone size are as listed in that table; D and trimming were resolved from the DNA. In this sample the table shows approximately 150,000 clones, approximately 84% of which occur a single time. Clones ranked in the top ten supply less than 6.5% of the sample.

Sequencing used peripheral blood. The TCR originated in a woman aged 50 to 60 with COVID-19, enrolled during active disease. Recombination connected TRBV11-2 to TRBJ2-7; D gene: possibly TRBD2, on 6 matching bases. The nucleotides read TGTGCCAGCAGCCGGGAGTCCTACGAGCAGTACTTC. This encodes CASSRESYEQYF.